This T cell receptor (beta chain) was recovered during a study of control samples from healthy donors and cancer patients. The J segment lost 7 bases and the V segment lost 4 bases, leaving 14 bases of the junction unmatched. The CDR3 loop spans 16 amino acids. Germline CDR1 and CDR2: SGDLS and YYNGEE. Produced via immunoSEQ multiplex PCR; TCRdb's table is partial and in-frame only. The sample has approximately 70,000 clones, less than 90% seen once. The sequence was obtained from a woman aged 45-59 years in good health. The sequenced material came from blood. The chain uses TRBV9 and TRBJ2-1, with 7 bases matching TRBD2. In DNA, the CDR3 is TGTGCCAGCAGCCCCCCTTTAGCGGGCTTTAGAAATGAGCAGTTCTTC. Translating gives CASSPPLAGFRNEQFF.